This T cell receptor beta chain came from a study of T cell repertoires in cytomegalovirus infection (dated by TCRdb to about 2019). General notes on the study: Because public TCR beta signatures pointed to carriage of CMV infection together with the matching HLA type, the HLA type of each donor mattered for the analysis.

Spanning cysteine to phenylalanine, the CDR3 consists of 14 amino acids. The retained sequence is limited to the CDR3, 42 bases, with the frame set at the first base. Trimming at the junction amounts to 4 bases on V and 3 bases on J, and the germline ends lie 10 bases apart. As to this clonotype: This clone's antigen is unknown. Base qualities are not recorded, but no much larger clone differs from it by a single base.

Paper-wide results and their limitations: The ex vivo response was dominated by HLA-C-restricted CMV-specific TCR beta clonotypes, which also provided the single most frequent clonotype in two of eight donors. In both this cohort and an independent cohort of a few hundred donors, the cumulative frequency of public TCR beta family members distinguished carriers of CMV infection plus the relevant HLA type.

The sequencer listed for this sample is Illumina HiSeq 1500. TCRdb reran the public reads through fastp at Q25 and MiXCR, keeping productive beta chains. Identical CDR3 protein sequences are pooled into one entry, listed with their most common genes and DNA. For this sample there are 250,000 to 300,000 distinct CDR3 sequences; roughly an eighth appear just once. The leading ten clones occupy around 9.5% of the sample. This receptor chain uses TRBV12-3 or TRBV12-4 and TRBJ1-5; a tentative D call is TRBD1 (6 bases match). This TCR came from a human donor in good health (CMV status not recorded). Some clones in this sample may be carry-over from other donors' samples. Material for sequencing was PBMCs. The DNA sequence is as follows: TGTGCCAGCAGTTCCCAGGGGTACAATCAGCCCCAGCATTTT. This codes for CASSSQGYNQPQHF.